The 8 T cell receptor beta chains given below trace back to one sample, sequenced in a study of cytomegalovirus exposure and HLA in healthy donors. The PCR ran on 60 Vbeta and 13 Jbeta primers. Produced via immunoSEQ multiplex PCR; TCRdb's table is partial and in-frame only. In the table there are about 65,000 clones, approximately 60% of which are singletons. The sequenced sample consisted of PBMCs. The receptors were sampled from a man younger than 40 in good health and CMV-seronegative.

This clone was seen a few times. V and J are TRBV6-1 and TRBJ1-1; D is unresolved. The CDR3 length is 15 residues. The V end lost 3 bases, the J end lost 0 bases, and 11 bases lay between the germline ends. Looked up from germline, CDR1 is MNHNS and CDR2 is SASEGT. CDR3 in amino acids: CASSDSGSLNTEAFF. CDR3 coding DNA: TGTGCCAGCAGTGATTCGGGGAGCTTGAACACTGAAGCTTTCTTT.

This clone has a handful of counts. Written as DNA, the CDR3 is TGTGCCAGCAGCTTAAGCGAGTCCTACAATGAGCAGTTCTTC. Translation gives CASSLSESYNEQFF. The chain couples TRBV11-1 to TRBJ2-1; D gene ambiguous. CDR3 length: 14 residues. CDR1 SGHAT and CDR2 FQDESV come from the germline V gene (reference sequence). The V and J ends lost 2 bases and 1 base respectively, with 6 bases between them. Full variable domain (outside the CDR3, taken from reference TRBV11-1 and TRBJ2-1): EAEVAQSPRYKITEKSQAVAFWCDPISGHATLYWYRQILGQGPELLVQFQDESVVDDSQLPKDRFSAERLKGVDSTLKIQPAELGDSAMYLCASSLSESYNEQFFGPGTRLTVL.

Here the CDR3 reads CASSKGGTEHDEQYF. Here the CDR3 DNA reads TGTGCCAGTAGTAAGGGCGGGACAGAGCACGACGAGCAGTACTTC. The rearrangement joins TRBV19 to TRBJ2-7; maybe TRBD1 (7 bases). The V end was cut by 4 bases, the J end by 5 bases, with 18 bases between. Per germline, CDR1 LNHDA and CDR2 SQIVND (reference sequence). The length of the CDR3 is 15 residues. Drawing the rest from reference TRBV19 and TRBJ2-7, the complete variable domain is DGGITQSPKYLFRKEGQNVTLSCEQNLNHDAMYWYRQDPGQGLRLIYYSQIVNDFQKGDIAEGYSVSREKKESFPLTVTSAQKNPTAFYLCASSKGGTEHDEQYFGPGTRLTVT.

The J gene is TRBJ2-2, the V gene TRBV15, with 11 bases aligning to TRBD2. Germline V gives CDR1 LNHNV, CDR2 YYDKDF (reference sequence). Trimming took 9 bases from V and 5 from J; bases not matched to a gene: 5. This CDR3 spans 14 amino acids. The CDR3 reads CATSLAGVTGELFF. CDR3 nucleotide sequence: TGTGCCACTTCACTAGCGGGGGTAACCGGGGAGCTGTTTTTT.

This clone was detected only a few times. This sequence joins TRBV6-1 and TRBJ1-1; tentative D call: TRBD1 (6 bases). CDR1 and CDR2 from the germline V gene are MNHNS and SASEGT. CDR3 length: 13 residues. V lost 5 bases and J lost 0, with 7 bases in between. CDR3 residues: CASSWTVNTEAFF. CDR3 bases: TGTGCCAGCAGTTGGACAGTGAACACTGAAGCTTTCTTT.

The chain carries TRBV5-1 and TRBJ2-3, with 7 nucleotides matching TRBD1. The germline V gene has CDR1 SGHRS and CDR2 YFSETQ. CDR3 length: 12 residues. J lost 9 bases, V lost 2 bases, and 3 bases had no gene match. This CDR3 reads CASSFDRDTQYF. CDR3 in DNA: TGCGCCAGCAGCTTTGACAGGGACACGCAGTATTTT. The whole variable domain, filled in from reference TRBV5-1 and TRBJ2-3, reads KAGVTQTPRYLIKTRGQQVTLSCSPISGHRSVSWYQQTPGQGLQFLFEYFSETQRNKGNFPGRFSGRQFSNSRSEMNVSTLELGDSALYLCASSFDRDTQYFGPGTRLTVL.

In this sample, this clone turned up once. The J gene is TRBJ1-1, the V gene TRBV6-5; D remains ambiguous. The CDR3 runs to 14 residues. V was trimmed by 2 bases and J by 3 bases, leaving 10 bases between them. The germline CDR1 and CDR2 sequences are MNHEY and SVGAGI. The CDR3 spells CASSYTWRDTEAFF. The CDR3 DNA is TGTGCCAGCAGTTACACCTGGAGGGACACTGAAGCTTTCTTT.

This rearrangement joins TRBV5-1 to TRBJ1-2; D is unclear. Germline values: CDR1 SGHRS, CDR2 YFSETQ. V was trimmed by 0 bases and J by 6 bases, leaving 15 bases between them. CDR3 size: 15 residues. CDR3 residues: CASSLGAGGRDGYTF. DNA for the CDR3: TGCGCCAGCAGCTTGGGCGCCGGAGGGCGTGATGGCTACACCTTC. Together with reference TRBV5-1 and TRBJ1-2, the CDR3 gives the full variable domain: KAGVTQTPRYLIKTRGQQVTLSCSPISGHRSVSWYQQTPGQGLQFLFEYFSETQRNKGNFPGRFSGRQFSNSRSEMNVSTLELGDSALYLCASSLGAGGRDGYTFGSGTRLTVV.